These T cell receptor beta chains were read from a single sample in a study of blood T cell repertoires in COVID-19. The method was immunoSEQ multiplex PCR; TCRdb's version includes in-frame clones alone and lacks a portion of them. Of fewer than 35,000 clones detected, 80% to 90% appear once; the ten largest clones hold 6.3%. The sample was peripheral blood. The receptors stem from a human donor in a cohort sampled during active COVID-19. Each CDR3 is given with its conserved first and last residue. Fields, in order: V gene, CDR3 length, J gene, clone size, D gene, CDR3 DNA, CDR3 protein. D genes are given only for firm matches. Only some rows state a clone size, as once, few, many or a class for expanded clones.

>TRBV19|19|TRBJ2-2|NA|NA
TGTGCCAGTAGTATACTTGGAGGAGGGTGGGGGACCCCCACCGGGGAGCTGTTTTTT
CASSILGGGWGTPTGELFF
>TRBV7-2|14|TRBJ1-3|few|NA
TGTGCCAGCAGCCGCTCGTTACAGGGAAACACCATATATTTT
CASSRSLQGNTIYF
>TRBV11-2|13|TRBJ2-1|NA|TRBD1
TGTGCCAGCAGCATTGACAGGGGCGATGAGCAGTTCTTC
CASSIDRGDEQFF
>TRBV19|12|TRBJ2-1|NA|NA
TGTGCCAGTAGTAATACCGGGACAAATCTGTTCTTC
CASSNTGTNLFF
>TRBV18|15|TRBJ2-4|NA|NA
TGTGCCAGCTCACTTCTACAGGGACCCAAAAACATTCAGTACTTC
CASSLLQGPKNIQYF
>TRBV6-5|16|TRBJ2-3|NA|TRBD2
TGTGCCAGCAGTTCCCTAGCGGGAGGGATCACAGATACGCAGTATTTT
CASSSLAGGITDTQYF
>TRBV9|13|TRBJ2-3|NA|NA
TGTGCCAGCAGCGCGCAGATCACAGATACGCAGTATTTT
CASSAQITDTQYF
>TRBV27|14|TRBJ2-1|NA|NA
TGTGCCAGCACTTCCGGAGACTCCTACAATGAGCAGTTCTTC
CASTSGDSYNEQFF
>TRBV27|12|TRBJ2-5|NA|NA
TGTGCCAGCAGGGGACAACAAGAGACCCAGTACTTC
CASRGQQETQYF
>TRBV11-2|17|TRBJ2-5|NA|TRBD2
TGTGCCAGCAGCTTTCGTCTACTAGCGGGAGATGAGGAGACCCAGTACTTC
CASSFRLLAGDEETQYF
>TRBV18|15|TRBJ1-1|NA|NA
TGTGCCAGCTCACCAAGTCCGGGAGTGAACACTGAAGCTTTCTTT
CASSPSPGVNTEAFF
>TRBV6-6|15|TRBJ1-5|NA|NA
TGTGCCAGCAGCTCTCGGGGGGATAGCAATCAGCCCCAGCATTTT
CASSSRGDSNQPQHF
>TRBV19|14|TRBJ1-1|NA|NA
TGTGCCAGTAGCCGTAGACAGCCGGCCACTGAAGCTTTCTTT
CASSRRQPATEAFF
>TRBV19|15|TRBJ1-2|once|NA
TGTGCCAGTAAAAAACCAGGGCGTTTTAACTATGGCTACACCTTC
CASKKPGRFNYGYTF
>TRBV24-1|18|TRBJ1-5|NA|TRBD1
TGTGCCACCAGTGACGGACTGGGACAGGCTAGCGGCAATCAGCCCCAGCATTTT
CATSDGLGQASGNQPQHF
>TRBV6-4|13|TRBJ2-3|NA|NA
TGTGCCAGCATTCCCAGGGTGCGGGATACGCAGTATTTT
CASIPRVRDTQYF
>TRBV28|14|TRBJ2-5|NA|TRBD2
TGTGCCAGCAGACCGGGACTAGCCGTGGAGACCCAGTACTTC
CASRPGLAVETQYF
>TRBV21-1|17|TRBJ2-3|once|NA
TGTGCCAGCAGCAAAAACCGGCGGCAGCTTAGCACAGATACGCAGTATTTT
CASSKNRRQLSTDTQYF
>TRBV27|15|TRBJ2-1|NA|NA
TGTGCCAGCAGTTTAAGCGAGGGCCCCTGGGATGAGCAGTTCTTC
CASSLSEGPWDEQFF
>TRBV3-1/TRBV3-2|14|TRBJ2-5|NA|NA
TGTGCCAGCAGCCAATGGGAGATCCAAGAGACCCAGTACTTC
CASSQWEIQETQYF
>TRBV9|15|TRBJ2-1|NA|NA
TGTGCCAGCAGCGCCACCGGGACAATTAAAGGGGAGCAGTTCTTC
CASSATGTIKGEQFF
>TRBV4-1|14|TRBJ1-1|NA|TRBD1
TGCGCCAGCAGCCAAGAACCCCGGACAGGGGGGACTTTCTTT
CASSQEPRTGGTFF
>TRBV24-1|17|TRBJ2-1|NA|TRBD2
TGTGCCACCAGCCCCTCACCCGGGCGGGAGGTCTACAATGAGCAGTTCTTC
CATSPSPGREVYNEQFF
>TRBV14|16|TRBJ2-2|NA|TRBD1
TGTGCCAGCAGCCAGTGGACAGGGATCCTCACCGGGGAGCTGTTTTTT
CASSQWTGILTGELFF
>TRBV5-1|14|TRBJ2-7|NA|NA
TGCGCCAGCAGTTACTCTCCAGAGGCCTACGAGCAGTACTTC
CASSYSPEAYEQYF
>TRBV4-3|15|TRBJ2-7|NA|TRBD2
TGCGCCAGCAGCCAAGGGACTAGCGGGACCTACGAGCAGTACTTC
CASSQGTSGTYEQYF
>TRBV6-5|11|TRBJ2-7|NA|NA
TGTGCCAGCAGGGGCTCGGGGGAGCAGTACTTC
CASRGSGEQYF
>TRBV24-1|14|TRBJ2-7|NA|NA
TGTGCCACCCCTGCCGGCAGCCACTACTACGAGCAGTACTTC
CATPAGSHYYEQYF
>TRBV5-4|14|TRBJ2-7|NA|NA
TGTGCCAGCAGCTTGGCCGGGACACCGGGCGAGCAGTACTTC
CASSLAGTPGEQYF
>TRBV4-2|14|TRBJ2-1|NA|NA
TGTGCCAGCAGCCAAGAGTGGGGCGGCAATGAGCAGTTCTTC
CASSQEWGGNEQFF
>TRBV6-6|15|TRBJ2-1|NA|TRBD1
TGTGCCAGCAGCCCTACAGGGGGTGGGGTTAGGGAGCAGTTCTTC
CASSPTGGGVREQFF
>TRBV19|16|TRBJ1-5|NA|TRBD1
TGTGCCAGTAGTATCCCCAGACAGGGAGGCAATCAGCCCCAGCATTTT
CASSIPRQGGNQPQHF
>TRBV2|15|TRBJ1-3|NA|NA
TGTGCCAGCAGTGGACAGGCTCCCTCTGGAAACACCATATATTTT
CASSGQAPSGNTIYF
>TRBV6-5|14|TRBJ2-1|NA|TRBD2
TGTGCCAGCAGTTACTTCCTAGCGGGGGGGCCCGCTTTCTTC
CASSYFLAGGPAFF
>TRBV9|16|TRBJ1-2|NA|NA
TGTGCCAGCAGCGTAGTACCCTTCGATGACACCGATGGCTACACCTTC
CASSVVPFDDTDGYTF
>TRBV28|16|TRBJ2-1|NA|NA
TGTGCCAGCAGTTTCCCTCAGGAGGTTATGGACAATGAGCAGTTCTTC
CASSFPQEVMDNEQFF
>TRBV4-2|15|TRBJ2-4|NA|NA
TGTGCCAGCAGCCAAGGAACTTTAGCCAAAAACATTCAGTACTTC
CASSQGTLAKNIQYF
>TRBV21-1|16|TRBJ2-3|NA|NA
TGTGCCAGCAGCAAAGAAAGAGCAGTAGGAAGGAGTACGCAGTATTTT
CASSKERAVGRSTQYF
>TRBV28|14|TRBJ2-5|NA|NA
TGTGCCAGCAGTTTAAGGGGGGGGCTGGGGACCCAGTACTTC
CASSLRGGLGTQYF
>TRBV27|16|TRBJ1-4|NA|TRBD1
TGTGCCAGCAGTTCGGGACAGGGGGCCAGTTGGGAAAAACTGTTTTTT
CASSSGQGASWEKLFF
>TRBV28|11|TRBJ1-1|NA|NA
TGTGCCAGCAGTTTCGACTTACTTCCTTTCTTT
CASSFDLLPFF
>TRBV18|15|TRBJ1-3|NA|NA
TGTGCCAGCTCACCACTTTTCAGCTCTGGAAACACCATATATTTT
CASSPLFSSGNTIYF
>TRBV29-1|11|TRBJ1-2|NA|NA
TGCAGCGCTGCCCGGGGATATGGCTACACCTTC
CSAARGYGYTF
>TRBV18|13|TRBJ1-1|NA|NA
TGTGCCAGCTCACAACAGAAGAACACTGAAGCTTTCTTT
CASSQQKNTEAFF
>TRBV10-1|17|TRBJ2-1|NA|TRBD2
TGCGCCAGCAGTGAGCCGACCGGGACTAGCGGGCTCAATGAGCAGTTCTTC
CASSEPTGTSGLNEQFF
>TRBV5-1|16|TRBJ2-3|NA|TRBD1
TGCGCCAGCAGCTTGGGGGGGACAGGGGTTGAAAATACGCAGTATTTT
CASSLGGTGVENTQYF
>TRBV13|21|TRBJ2-6|once|NA
TGTGCCAGCAGCTTTAGAGGCCCGAGAATCGTAACCCCCTCTGGGGCCAACGTCCTGACTTTC
CASSFRGPRIVTPSGANVLTF
>TRBV11-2|15|TRBJ1-3|NA|NA
TGTGCCAGCAGCTTTACCACAGTGGCTGGAAACACCATATATTTT
CASSFTTVAGNTIYF